The entry that follows covers one T cell receptor (beta chain) sequence. Its specificity is unknown. The data were taken from a study of OX40 agonist ivuxolimab in advanced cancers. Produced via immunoSEQ multiplex PCR; TCRdb's table is partial and in-frame only. The table records roughly 76,000 clones, more than 85% of them present only once. The study, taken as a whole, reports: There was clonal expansion of CD4+ and CD8+ blood T cells by week 6 at 0.1 to 3.0 mg/kg.

The V gene's germline CDR1 is SGHTS and CDR2 YDEGEE. This CDR3 region has 14 residues. V shed 1 base and J shed 1 base, with 8 bases lying between them. The chain uses TRBV5-8 and TRBJ1-1; D possibly corresponds to TRBD1 (5 bases). Sequenced material: CD4+ or CD8+ T cells sorted from blood, taken in a trial of the OX40 agonist ivuxolimab. This TCR was sampled from an adult with an advanced solid tumor such as melanoma, head and neck, liver or kidney cancer. CDR3 loop: CASSLTGANTEAFF. In DNA form, the CDR3 reads TGTGCCAGCAGCTTGACAGGCGCGAACACTGAAGCTTTCTTT.